This T cell receptor beta chain was captured by sequencing in a study of CD8 T cells in Susac syndrome. The germline V gene encodes CDR1 MNHEY and CDR2 SMNVEV (reference sequence). Trimming removed 0 bases at V and 5 bases at J, with 13 bases between. The CDR3 totals 15 residues. Sequencing of TCR beta covered CD8+ and CD4+ T cells obtained from blood. After extraction with the RNeasy kit, roughly 0.45 to 1 ug of the RNA was reverse transcribed using random hexamers. Amplification of the TCR beta CDR3 was carried out by immunoSEQ multiplex PCR, which spanned a total of 54 Vbeta and 13 Jbeta segments. TCRdb independently ran MiXCR on the immunoSEQ multiplex PCR reads; one entry per CDR3 protein. Counted here are about 280,000 distinct CDR3 sequences, about 85% occurring once; the ten biggest clones make up approximately 0.11%. Study-level results: The number of individuals included in the study's TCR sequencing and HLA analysis was acknowledged as relatively small.

To note about this clonotype: Its target is unknown.

The sample consisted of CD8+ T cells from PBMCs. The rearrangement joins TRBV27 to TRBJ2-5; TRBD1 or TRBD2 may be the D gene (5 bases each). The origin of this receptor is a human donor with multiple sclerosis. The CDR3, as DNA: TGTGCCAGCAGTTTATCGCCAGGGCGGGTTGAGACCCAGTACTTC. This translates into CASSLSPGRVETQYF.